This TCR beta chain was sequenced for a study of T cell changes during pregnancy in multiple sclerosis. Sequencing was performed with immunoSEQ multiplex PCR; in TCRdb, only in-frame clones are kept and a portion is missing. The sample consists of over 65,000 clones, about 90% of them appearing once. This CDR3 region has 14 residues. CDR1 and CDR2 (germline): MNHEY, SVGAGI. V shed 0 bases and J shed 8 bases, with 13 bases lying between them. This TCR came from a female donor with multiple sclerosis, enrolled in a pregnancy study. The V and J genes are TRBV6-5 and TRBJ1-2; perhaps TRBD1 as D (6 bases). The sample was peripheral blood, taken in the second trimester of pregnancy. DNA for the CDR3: TGTGCCAGCAGTTACTCGACAGGCCTCGAAGGCTACACCTTC. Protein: CASSYSTGLEGYTF.